This T cell receptor beta chain emerged from a study of blood T cell repertoires in COVID-19. The overall study: Italy, Spain and the United States were the sources of the convalescent and acute COVID-19 samples.

Authors' analysis steps: Reference gene primer amplification yielded estimated nucleated cell counts. Clones were sequenced by immunoSEQ multiplex PCR, and TCRdb holds only the in-frame ones, with some missing. The V and J calls and clone size are taken from that table; D and trimming were inferred from the DNA. The top ten hold 2.5% to 3.5% of the sample, which has 250,000 to 350,000 clones, 70% to 90% seen once. The germline CDR1 and CDR2 sequences are LGHNA and YNFKEQ. The CDR3 is 16 amino acids. Trimming removed 2 bases from V and 4 bases from J; junction bases left unmatched: 5. The sequence came from a woman aged 25 to 45 with active or convalescent COVID-19. The rearrangement uses TRBV4-2 and TRBJ2-3, with TRBD2 matching 11 bases. Input material: peripheral blood. The CDR3 DNA is TGTGCCAGCAGCCAACTAGCGGGGGGCCAGGCAGATACGCAGTATTTT. Amino acids: CASSQLAGGQADTQYF.